This T cell receptor (beta chain) was found in a study of molecular identifiers for immune sequencing clone quantification. This clonotype was seen ten or more times. TCRdb recomputed calls from the PCR reads with MiXCR, one row per CDR3 protein. The sample gives 300,000 to 400,000 distinct CDR3 sequences, 20% to 25% of which show up once; roughly 0.8% is in the top ten. From germline, CDR1 is MDHEN and CDR2 SYDVKM. Between the trimmed V and J ends, which lost 3 bases and 3 bases, there was a span of 17 bases. The CDR3 totals 16 residues. The TCR originated in a human donor in good health. Some libraries in this study had Jurkat cell RNA spiked in. V usage is TRBV28 and J usage is TRBJ1-2; D remains unclear. Sequenced sample: naive CD8+ T cells from blood, with Jurkat cell RNA spiked in. Subset meaning: FACS-sorted CD8+CD4-CCR7+CD45RA+ naive T cells. The CDR3: CASSLEPEDRYYGYTF. CDR3 nucleotide sequence: TGTGCCAGCAGTTTGGAGCCCGAGGACCGCTACTATGGCTACACCTTC.